What follows are 32 T cell receptor beta chains derived from one specimen sequenced in a study of cytomegalovirus exposure and HLA in healthy donors. Primers included in the PCR were 60 Vbeta and 13 Jbeta primers. Measured with immunoSEQ multiplex PCR; TCRdb has only the in-frame clones, and not every one. Of under 200,000 clones in the sample, approximately 78% were seen once. The sample consisted of PBMCs. The receptors originated from a young woman in good health and CMV-seronegative.

V gene TRBV19 combines with J gene TRBJ1-5; 7 nucleotides line up with TRBD1. The germline gives CDR1 LNHDA, CDR2 SQIVND (reference sequence). The CDR3 loop spans 14 amino acids. The junction had 5 bases not matched to a gene; V was cut back by 8 bases and J by 1 base. This CDR3 reads CASLEQGSNQPQHF. In nucleotides, the CDR3 is TGTGCCAGTCTAGAACAGGGGAGCAATCAGCCCCAGCATTTT. Full variable domain (missing parts from reference TRBV19 and TRBJ1-5): DGGITQSPKYLFRKEGQNVTLSCEQNLNHDAMYWYRQDPGQGLRLIYYSQIVNDFQKGDIAEGYSVSREKKESFPLTVTSAQKNPTAFYLCASLEQGSNQPQHFGDGTRLSIL.

This clone was seen a handful of times. This chain uses TRBV5-6 with TRBJ2-1; D is undetermined. Between the trimmed V and J ends, which lost 4 bases and 3 bases, there was a span of 17 bases. Germline CDR1 is SGHDT and CDR2 is YYEEEE. The length of the CDR3 is 16 residues. CDR3 coding DNA: TGTGCCAGCAGCCCGTCCCCCCAGGCTGTCTACAATGAGCAGTTCTTC. As protein: CASSPSPQAVYNEQFF. The whole variable domain, remainder taken from reference TRBV5-6 and TRBJ2-1, is DAGVTQSPTHLIKTRGQQVTLRCSPKSGHDTVSWYQQALGQGPQFIFQYYEEEERQRGNFPDRFSGHQFPNYSSELNVNALLLGDSALYLCASSPSPQAVYNEQFFGPGTRLTVL.

V and J are TRBV15 and TRBJ2-1, with 10 bases matching TRBD1. With V trimmed by 2 bases and J by 3 bases, 4 bases remained unmatched. CDR1 and CDR2 from the germline V gene are LNHNV and YYDKDF (reference sequence). CDR3 length: 16 amino acids. This CDR3 is CATSRPTGGDYNEQFF. CDR3 sequence (DNA): TGTGCCACCAGCAGACCGACAGGGGGCGACTACAATGAGCAGTTCTTC.

This clone was picked up a small number of times. This sequence joins TRBV15 and TRBJ2-5, with 8 bases lining up with TRBD1. Losses at the gene ends were 2 bases for V and 4 bases for J; bases not matched to a gene: 3. The germline V gene encodes CDR1 LNHNV and CDR2 YYDKDF (reference sequence). This CDR3 spans 14 amino acids. CDR3 nucleotides: TGTGCCACCAGCAGACAGGGGGCCGGAGAGACCCAGTACTTC. It translates to CATSRQGAGETQYF.

The rearrangement joins TRBV6-6 to TRBJ2-3; weak D call: TRBD2 (5 bases). CDR1 MNHNY and CDR2 SVGAGI come from the germline V gene (reference sequence). V lost 7 bases to trimming and J lost 4 bases, with 21 bases between them. This CDR3 region has 16 residues. The CDR3 protein is CASTFRNLGRADTQYF. The CDR3 DNA is TGTGCCAGCACCTTCAGAAATCTGGGGAGAGCAGATACGCAGTATTTT.

The chain recombines TRBV11-2 with TRBJ2-2; a possible D gene is TRBD2 (5 bases). CDR1 and CDR2 (germline): SGHAT, FQNNGV. This CDR3 is 14 amino acids long. V was shortened by 8 bases and J by 0 bases, with 10 bases between the two germline ends. The CDR3 here is CASRGSANTGELFF. The DNA for the CDR3 is TGTGCCAGCCGAGGGAGCGCGAACACCGGGGAGCTGTTTTTT.

Only a few counts were recorded for this clone. This chain uses TRBV29-1 with TRBJ1-2; tentative D call: TRBD1 (5 bases). Trimming cost V 2 bases and J 1 base, with 8 bases left between them. This CDR3 spans 13 amino acids. The germline V gene has CDR1 SQVTM and CDR2 ANQGSEA. CDR3 DNA: TGCAGCGTTGAATCAGGGAATAACTATGGCTACACCTTC. It encodes CSVESGNNYGYTF.

The CDR3: CASSFETGEGEKLFF. CDR3 bases: TGTGCCAGCAGCTTTGAGACAGGGGAGGGTGAAAAACTGTTTTTT. The genes are TRBV7-9 and TRBJ1-4; 8 nucleotides agree with TRBD1. The V gene's germline CDR1 is SEHNR and CDR2 FQNEAQ (reference sequence). V lost 3 bases, J lost 7 bases, and 7 bases stayed unmatched. The CDR3 contains 15 residues.

This clone showed up just once. The V and J genes are TRBV5-4 and TRBJ2-3; TRBD2 agrees at 11 bases. Germline loops: CDR1 SGHNT, CDR2 YYREEE (reference sequence). The CDR3 is 16 amino acids. V was pared by 4 bases and J by 0 bases, with 4 bases of the junction left unmatched. This CDR3 is CASSRTSGRSTDTQYF. Written as DNA, the CDR3 is TGTGCCAGCAGCCGTACTAGCGGGAGAAGCACAGATACGCAGTATTTT.

The V gene is TRBV5-4, the J gene TRBJ1-1, with 9 bases fitting TRBD1. In germline, CDR1 is SGHNT, CDR2 YYREEE (reference sequence). This CDR3 is built from 17 residues. Trimming removed 4 bases from V and 4 bases from J; junction bases left unmatched: 14. The CDR3 sequence: CASSVGTGRGGGTEAFF. The CDR3 coding sequence is TGTGCCAGCAGCGTGGGGACAGGGAGGGGGGGCGGCACTGAAGCTTTCTTT.

This clone was seen only a few times. The J gene is TRBJ2-7, the V gene TRBV6-5; 8 bases match TRBD2. The CDR3 loop spans 15 amino acids. The V and J ends lost 0 bases and 2 bases, in that order; junction bases with no gene match: 3. Germline lookup yields CDR1 MNHEY and CDR2 SVGAGI. CDR3 in DNA: TGTGCCAGCAGTTACTCGGGAGCGGGAGCCTACGAGCAGTACTTC. As protein: CASSYSGAGAYEQYF.

This clone was seen a handful of times. This chain uses TRBV4-3 with TRBJ1-1; no clear D gene. This CDR3 spans 13 amino acids. Germline CDR1 is LGHNA and CDR2 is YSLEER. Trimming removed 0 bases at V and 6 bases at J, with 8 bases between. DNA for the CDR3: TGCGCCAGCAGCCAAGATGCGGAGGCTGAAGCTTTCTTT. Translating gives CASSQDAEAEAFF.

V is TRBV30 and J is TRBJ2-5; D possibly uses TRBD1 or TRBD2 (5 bases each). The DNA end is more similar to TRBJ2-7, so the J call may be wrong. Germline V lookup: CDR1 GTSNPN, CDR2 SVGIG (reference sequence). The CDR3 consists of 13 residues. CDR3 DNA sequence: TGTGCCTGGAGTGTGTACTTTGGGGGCGAGCAGTACTTC. Translated, it gives CAWSVYFGGEQYF.

This clone came up once. This chain connects TRBV5-1 to TRBJ1-5, with 9 bases fitting TRBD1. The ends lost 3 bases at V and 6 bases at J; junction bases unmatched: 7. CDR3 length: 15 amino acids. Germline V gene data show CDR1 as SGHRS and CDR2 as YFSETQ. CDR3 sequence: CASSYGQGKGQPQHF. Written as DNA, the CDR3 is TGCGCCAGCAGCTACGGACAGGGGAAGGGTCAGCCCCAGCATTTT.

J is TRBJ2-1 and V is TRBV4-3; 8 bases are a match to TRBD2. Germline V gene sequence: CDR1 LGHNA, CDR2 YSLEER. The CDR3 is 14 amino acids. V gave up 4 bases and J gave up 6 bases; unmatched junction bases: 5. The CDR3 is CASSRGTSGNEQFF. The CDR3 DNA reads as TGCGCCAGCAGCCGAGGGACTAGTGGCAATGAGCAGTTCTTC.

This rearrangement joins TRBV19 to TRBJ2-7, with TRBD2 matching 10 bases. The CDR3 has 14 amino acids. Per germline, CDR1 LNHDA and CDR2 SQIVND (reference sequence). Losses at the gene ends were 2 bases for V and 5 bases for J; bases not matched to a gene: 3. Here the CDR3 DNA reads TGTGCCAGTAGTATACTAGCGGGAGCTGACGAGCAGTACTTC. Protein: CASSILAGADEQYF. The variable domain in full, with the rest retrieved from reference TRBV19 and TRBJ2-7, is DGGITQSPKYLFRKEGQNVTLSCEQNLNHDAMYWYRQDPGQGLRLIYYSQIVNDFQKGDIAEGYSVSREKKESFPLTVTSAQKNPTAFYLCASSILAGADEQYFGPGTRLTVT.

The chain carries TRBV6-5 and TRBJ1-2; TRBD1 might be the D (6 bases). Germline V lookup: CDR1 MNHEY, CDR2 SVGAGI. V was pared by 1 base and J by 2 bases, with 14 bases between. The CDR3 sequence is 16 residues long. CDR3 sequence: CASSYLTGIRNYGYTF. CDR3 sequence (DNA): TGTGCCAGCAGTTACTTAACAGGGATTCGCAACTATGGCTACACCTTC.

The chain uses TRBV27 and TRBJ2-5; TRBD1 might be the D (6 bases). The V gene's germline CDR1 is MNHEY and CDR2 SMNVEV (reference sequence). The CDR3 length is 13 residues. V lost 7 bases, J lost 3 bases, and 12 bases lay in between. The CDR3 region has the DNA TGTGCCAGCACCACAGGGCAAGAAGAGACCCAGTACTTC. Residues: CASTTGQEETQYF.

The rearrangement uses TRBV6-5 and TRBJ1-2; D perhaps matches TRBD1 (6 bases). With 0 bases removed from V and 5 bases from J, the gap between germline ends came to 13 bases. In germline, CDR1 is MNHEY, CDR2 SVGAGI. This CDR3 has 15 residues. DNA for the CDR3: TGTGCCAGCAGTTACTCAGTCGACAGGATATATGGCTACACCTTC. As protein: CASSYSVDRIYGYTF.

This clone was observed a handful of times. The chain is built from TRBV5-4 and TRBJ2-1, with 7 bases fitting TRBD2. The CDR3 is made up of 14 amino acids. Germline V gene sequence: CDR1 SGHNT, CDR2 YYREEE (reference sequence). Losses at the gene ends were 4 bases for V and 5 bases for J; bases not matched to a gene: 6. CDR3 protein: CASSDAGAHNEQFF. DNA for the CDR3: TGTGCCAGCAGCGATGCGGGAGCTCACAATGAGCAGTTCTTC.

The chain has TRBV21-1 and TRBJ2-7; the D call of TRBD1 is as the table states it, not checked on the DNA. TRBV21-1 is given as a pseudogene. This CDR3 comprises 15 residues. For the CDR3, the DNA is TGTGCCAGCACCACAGGGGGCGGTTCGGGCTACGAGCAGTACTTC. As protein: CASTTGGGSGYEQYF.

The chain is built from TRBV7-2 and TRBJ2-1, with 8 bases that match TRBD1. Germline V gives CDR1 SGHTA, CDR2 FQGNSA. The CDR3 covers 15 residues. With 4 bases clipped from V and 3 bases from J, the junction kept 5 bases outside the gene matches. CDR3 nucleotide sequence: TGTGCCAGCAGCTCTCAGGGGGCAATCTACAATGAGCAGTTCTTC. Its translation: CASSSQGAIYNEQFF.

The chain employs TRBV14 and TRBJ2-3, with TRBD2 matching 10 bases. Germline values: CDR1 SGHDN, CDR2 FVKESK. This CDR3 has 15 amino acids. The ends lost 2 bases at V and 7 bases at J; junction bases unmatched: 6. The CDR3 reads CASSQLTSGTNTQYF. The CDR3 nucleotides are TGTGCCAGCAGCCAATTAACTAGCGGGACTAATACGCAGTATTTT.

The chain couples TRBV28 to TRBJ2-7, with 10 bases matching TRBD1. V lost 0 bases to trimming and J lost 7 bases; unmatched junction nucleotides: 6. Germline values: CDR1 MDHEN, CDR2 SYDVKM. CDR3 size: 15 residues. The CDR3 sequence is CASSLWGGQGLEQYF. DNA of the CDR3: TGTGCCAGCAGTTTATGGGGGGGACAGGGGCTAGAGCAGTACTTC.

The chain couples TRBV7-9 to TRBJ2-4; TRBD1 matches at 10 bases. V shed 2 bases, J shed 8 bases, and the junction held 3 bases outside the gene matches. This CDR3 has 14 residues. CDR1 and CDR2 (germline): SEHNR, FQNEAQ (reference sequence). The CDR3 DNA reads TGTGCCAGCAGCTTAACAGGACAGGGGGACATTCAGTACTTC. Translation gives CASSLTGQGDIQYF.

V and J are TRBV11-2 and TRBJ1-1, with 9 bases that match TRBD1. This CDR3 is built from 15 residues. Germline-derived CDR1 and CDR2 are SGHAT and FQNNGV. The junction had 9 bases not matched to a gene; V was cut back by 10 bases and J by 0 bases. The CDR3 coding sequence is TGTGCCACCACGGGACAGGGTGTCATGAACACTGAAGCTTTCTTT. Translating it yields CATTGQGVMNTEAFF.

The V gene is TRBV2, the J gene TRBJ2-2, with TRBD2 matching over 7 bases. Germline values: CDR1 SNHLY, CDR2 FYNNEI. The CDR3 is made up of 15 amino acids. Trimming took 6 bases from V and 2 from J; bases not matched to a gene: 6. The CDR3 DNA sequence: TGTGCCAGCAGCCCAGGGAGGGTTAACACCGGGGAGCTGTTTTTT. This gives the protein CASSPGRVNTGELFF. Variable domain in full (rest from reference TRBV2 and TRBJ2-2): EPEVTQTPSHQVTQMGQEVILRCVPISNHLYFYWYRQILGQKVEFLVSFYNNEISEKSEIFDDQFSVERPDGSNFTLKIRSTKLEDSAMYFCASSPGRVNTGELFFGEGSRLTVL.

The rearrangement uses TRBV13 and TRBJ2-7; the D gene is possibly TRBD2 (6 bases). CDR3 length: 15 residues. Trimming pared 5 bases from V and 6 bases from J, leaving 20 bases between. Germline lookup yields CDR1 PRHDT and CDR2 FYEKMQ (reference sequence). The CDR3 DNA sequence: TGTGCCAGCAGCCGGCGGGCTAGCGTAAACGGCGAGCAGTACTTC. It encodes CASSRRASVNGEQYF.

The V and J genes are TRBV4-2 and TRBJ2-5; TRBD2 is a possible D gene (7 bases). The DNA end is more similar to TRBJ2-7, so the J call may be wrong. CDR1 is LGHNA, CDR2 YNFKEQ, per germline. The CDR3 is 16 amino acids. The CDR3 protein is CASRVEGGGSPYEQYF. The CDR3 bases are TGTGCCAGCAGGGTGGAGGGGGGCGGGAGTCCCTACGAGCAGTACTTC.

The rearrangement uses TRBV27 and TRBJ1-1, with D perhaps matching TRBD1 (5 bases). Germline V CDR1 and CDR2: MNHEY, SMNVEV (reference sequence). V was trimmed by 1 base and J by 5 bases, leaving 8 bases between them. The CDR3 has 13 amino acids. The CDR3 DNA follows: TGTGCCAGCAGTTTATACCGGGGGACTGAAGCTTTCTTT. It is translated as CASSLYRGTEAFF.

The chain uses TRBV28 and TRBJ2-7; 10 nucleotides agree with TRBD1. The trim removed 3 bases at V and 7 bases at J, leaving 9 bases unmatched. The CDR3 totals 15 residues. Germline V gene sequence: CDR1 MDHEN, CDR2 SYDVKM. CDR3 residues: CASSFGRTGGLEQYF. The DNA for the CDR3 is TGTGCCAGCAGTTTCGGTAGGACAGGGGGTTTGGAGCAGTACTTC.

The chain carries TRBV2 and TRBJ2-1; D may be TRBD2 (5 bases). V was trimmed by 6 bases and J by 4 bases, leaving 19 bases between them. Germline V gene data show CDR1 as SNHLY and CDR2 as FYNNEI. There are 16 residues in the CDR3. As DNA, the CDR3 is TGTGCCAGCAGCACCTCAAGACGGGAACCTTACAATGAGCAGTTCTTC. This sequence encodes CASSTSRREPYNEQFF.